This TCR beta chain originates from a study of somatic mutations in cytotoxic T cells in rheumatoid arthritis. Overall study context: Flow-sorting brought some V beta antibody-stained T-cell populations to nearly 100% purity, V beta1+ cells sequenced for TCRB among them. The study's findings and limits: Healthy controls showed no age-related rise in CD8+ clonality, whereas rheumatoid arthritis patients did. For CD8+ T-cell clonality, rheumatoid arthritis patients and age-matched healthy controls did not differ significantly.

Of note for this clone: What it binds is unknown.

Flow cytometry served to check the purity of CD4+ and CD8+ cells, which were isolated by positive magnetic bead selection. The protocol was immunoSEQ multiplex PCR, while the TCRdb copy is restricted to in-frame clones and leaves out a portion. The data contain some 19,000 clones, around 86% of them singletons. Sequencing was performed on CD8+ T cells sorted from blood. The receptor comes from a young man with rheumatoid arthritis.

CDR3: CASKTFQLSNQPQHF. The CDR3 DNA sequence: TGTGCCAGCAAAACGTTTCAGCTTAGCAATCAGCCCCAGCATTTT. This chain connects TRBV6-1 to TRBJ1-5; the D is unclear. CDR3 size: 15 residues. Trimming pared 7 bases from V and 0 bases from J, leaving 13 bases between. Germline V CDR1 and CDR2: MNHNS, SASEGT.